One and the same sample provided the 24 T cell receptor beta chains below, sequenced in a study of blood T cell repertoires in COVID-19. Measured with immunoSEQ multiplex PCR; TCRdb has only the in-frame clones, and not every one. The sample lists fewer than 110,000 clones, 89% occurring once. Input material: peripheral blood. Receptors originate from a man in his forties with active or convalescent COVID-19.

This rearrangement joins TRBV5-1 to TRBJ2-1, with 9 nucleotides matching TRBD1. Germline V CDR1 and CDR2: SGHRS, YFSETQ. The CDR3 is 15 residues long. V lost 0 bases to trimming and J lost 8 bases; unmatched junction nucleotides: 6. The CDR3, as DNA: TGCGCCAGCAGCTTGGCTTGGGACAGGGTCTATGAGCAGTTCTTC. Its protein is CASSLAWDRVYEQFF.

V is TRBV27 and J is TRBJ2-5; perhaps TRBD1 as D (6 bases). The CDR3 contains 15 residues. The germline CDR1 and CDR2 sequences are MNHEY and SMNVEV (reference sequence). The V end lost 6 bases, the J end lost 7 bases, and 21 bases lay between the germline ends. Here the CDR3 DNA reads TGTGCCAGCAGGTCAGGGCAGGGGATGTCCGGGACCCAGTACTTC. This gives the protein CASRSGQGMSGTQYF.

The chain uses TRBV19 and TRBJ2-3; possible D gene TRBD1, 6 bases. Germline loops: CDR1 LNHDA, CDR2 SQIVND (reference sequence). This CDR3 is built from 15 residues. The V end lost 3 bases, the J end lost 2 bases, and 12 bases lay between the germline ends. The CDR3 here is CASSIRQAHTDTQYF. The CDR3 DNA reads as TGTGCCAGTAGTATCCGACAGGCACACACAGATACGCAGTATTTT.

The chain uses TRBV30 and TRBJ1-5; D remains ambiguous. Germline lookup yields CDR1 GTSNPN and CDR2 SVGIG (reference sequence). Trimming pared 1 base from V and 7 bases from J, leaving 17 bases between. CDR3 size: 15 residues. CDR3 sequence reads: CAWSGGIAGDQPQHF. CDR3 bases: TGTGCCTGGAGTGGCGGGATTGCAGGCGACCAGCCCCAGCATTTT. Drawing the rest from reference TRBV30 and TRBJ1-5, the complete variable domain is SQTIHQWPATLVQPVGSPLSLECTVEGTSNPNLYWYRQAAGRGLQLLFYSVGIGQISSEVPQNLSASRPQDRQFILSSKKLLLSDSGFYLCAWSGGIAGDQPQHFGDGTRLSIL.

This clone was recorded a few times. The chain employs TRBV7-2 and TRBJ2-2; 10 bases line up with TRBD2. Per the germline V gene, CDR1 is SGHTA and CDR2 is FQGNSA. The length of the CDR3 is 17 residues. V lost 6 bases, J lost 2 bases, and 9 bases stayed unmatched. CDR3 sequence: CASRLHGLAENTGELFF. The CDR3 nucleotides are TGTGCCAGCAGACTTCACGGACTAGCGGAAAACACCGGGGAGCTGTTTTTT.

This clone was seen a handful of times. The chain joins TRBV7-2 to TRBJ2-7, with a tentative D call TRBD1 (5 bases). Germline loops: CDR1 SGHTA, CDR2 FQGNSA. The length of the CDR3 is 13 residues. V lost 9 bases, J lost 7 bases, and 19 bases lay in between. This CDR3 reads CASRKGPTGEQYF. The DNA for the CDR3 is TGTGCCAGTCGAAAGGGGCCCACGGGTGAGCAGTACTTC.

The chain has TRBV9 and TRBJ1-4; D call uncertain. From germline, CDR1 is SGDLS and CDR2 YYNGEE. CDR3 length: 14 amino acids. V gave up 3 bases and J gave up 5 bases, with 11 bases separating them. DNA of the CDR3: TGTGCCAGCAGCGCAGACACGGGAAATGAAAAACTGTTTTTT. Its translation: CASSADTGNEKLFF.

The V gene is TRBV6-2 or TRBV6-3, the J gene TRBJ2-2, with 7 bases that match TRBD1. The CDR3 contains 13 residues. With 5 bases clipped from V and 9 bases from J, the junction kept 6 bases outside the gene matches. CDR1 MNHEY and CDR2 SVGEGT come from the germline V gene. The CDR3 coding sequence is TGTGCCAGCAGTCAACAGGGGTCCCGGGAGCTGTTTTTT. It yields the protein CASSQQGSRELFF.

There are a few counts of this clone. The chain carries TRBV28 and TRBJ1-3; D is perhaps TRBD1 (6 bases). V was trimmed by 3 bases and J by 4 bases, leaving 13 bases between them. CDR3 size: 15 residues. Germline CDR1 and CDR2: MDHEN and SYDVKM. CDR3 nucleotide sequence: TGTGCCAGCAGTTTGTTGGGGGCAGGGGGAAACACCATATATTTT. Its protein product is CASSLLGAGGNTIYF.

The chain is built from TRBV30 and TRBJ2-1; 7 nucleotides line up with TRBD1. From germline, CDR1 is GTSNPN and CDR2 SVGIG (reference sequence). V was pared by 2 bases and J by 0 bases, with 4 bases of the junction left unmatched. The length of the CDR3 is 15 residues. The CDR3 spells CAWSPRTGSYNEQFF. The CDR3 DNA is TGTGCCTGGAGTCCACGGACAGGCTCCTACAATGAGCAGTTCTTC. The entire variable domain, with the rest obtained from reference TRBV30 and TRBJ2-1, is as follows: SQTIHQWPATLVQPVGSPLSLECTVEGTSNPNLYWYRQAAGRGLQLLFYSVGIGQISSEVPQNLSASRPQDRQFILSSKKLLLSDSGFYLCAWSPRTGSYNEQFFGPGTRLTVL.

This chain joins TRBV28 and TRBJ1-2; 9 positions match TRBD1. Trimming at V came to 2 bases and at J to 8 bases, leaving 6 bases not matched to a gene. The CDR3 is 14 residues long. Germline CDR1 MDHEN, CDR2 SYDVKM. DNA for the CDR3: TGTGCCAGCAGTTTAGGGGGACAGGGTCGGGGCTACACCTTC. This codes for CASSLGGQGRGYTF.

The V and J genes are TRBV19 and TRBJ1-5; D gene uncertain. Germline CDR1 is LNHDA and CDR2 is SQIVND (reference sequence). V was cut by 1 base and J by 0 bases, with 10 bases left in between. This CDR3 spans 16 amino acids. CDR3: CASSIVRGYSNQPQHF. The DNA for the CDR3 is TGTGCCAGTAGTATAGTTCGGGGATATAGCAATCAGCCCCAGCATTTT.

The chain combines TRBV18 with TRBJ1-2; no reliable D call. Germline values: CDR1 KGHSH, CDR2 LQKENI. The CDR3 spans 17 residues. The germline V and J ends were trimmed by 2 bases and 2 bases, with 18 bases remaining between them. This chain's CDR3 is CASSPSAVPPDNYGYTF. Written as DNA, the CDR3 is TGTGCCAGCTCACCATCGGCGGTACCCCCAGACAACTATGGCTACACCTTC.

The chain recombines TRBV28 with TRBJ1-4, with D uncertain. Trimming pared 5 bases from V and 7 bases from J, leaving 14 bases between. Germline assignment: CDR1 MDHEN and CDR2 SYDVKM. This CDR3 comprises 14 residues. As DNA, the CDR3 is TGTGCCAGCAGTCGGCCCGGGAGGAGTGAAAAACTGTTTTTT. Its translation is CASSRPGRSEKLFF.

The V and J genes are TRBV20-1 and TRBJ2-7; 7 nucleotides align to TRBD1. The germline gives CDR1 DFQATT, CDR2 SNEGSKA (reference sequence). The CDR3 sequence is 11 residues long. V was pared by 6 bases and J by 4 bases, with 3 bases of the junction left unmatched. The CDR3 reads CSALTGYEQYF. The CDR3 DNA reads TGCAGTGCCCTGACAGGGTACGAGCAGTACTTC.

This rearrangement joins TRBV18 to TRBJ1-4; no firm D call. Germline lookup yields CDR1 KGHSH and CDR2 LQKENI. V was trimmed by 4 bases and J by 1 base, leaving 10 bases between them. The CDR3 is made up of 15 amino acids. CDR3 nucleotide sequence: TGTGCCAGCTCACTATTTCCACAAACTAATGAAAAACTGTTTTTT. Translating gives CASSLFPQTNEKLFF.

V and J are TRBV9 and TRBJ1-6; D gene uncertain. This CDR3 has 15 amino acids. Deletions cut 2 bases from V and 0 bases from J, with 6 bases between. Germline V gene data show CDR1 as SGDLS and CDR2 as YYNGEE. CDR3 sequence (DNA): TGTGCCAGCAGCGTGGGGAGCTCCTATAATTCACCCCTCCACTTT. It encodes CASSVGSSYNSPLHF.

The chain joins TRBV15 to TRBJ2-7, with TRBD2 matching over 9 bases. The germline V gene has CDR1 LNHNV and CDR2 YYDKDF (reference sequence). V shed 0 bases, J shed 4 bases, and the junction held 7 bases outside the gene matches. The CDR3 is made up of 16 amino acids. CDR3 region: CATSRDPSGIKYEQYF. Here the CDR3 DNA reads TGTGCCACCAGCAGAGATCCTAGCGGGATCAAATACGAGCAGTACTTC. Full variable domain (outside the CDR3, taken from reference TRBV15 and TRBJ2-7): DAMVIQNPRYQVTQFGKPVTLSCSQTLNHNVMYWYQQKSSQAPKLLFHYYDKDFNNEADTPDNFQSRRPNTSFCFLDIRSPGLGDTAMYLCATSRDPSGIKYEQYFGPGTRLTVT.

V and J are TRBV4-1 and TRBJ2-7; 9 bases map to TRBD1. Germline V CDR1 and CDR2: MGHRA, YSYEKL. The J segment lost 1 base and the V segment lost 4 bases, leaving 2 bases of the junction unmatched. This CDR3 comprises 14 residues. The CDR3 loop reads CASSRGTGSYEQYF. The CDR3 nucleotides read TGCGCCAGCAGCCGAGGGACAGGGTCCTACGAGCAGTACTTC.

This chain connects TRBV19 to TRBJ2-1; 8 bases agree with TRBD1. This CDR3 has 13 amino acids. Germline CDR1 LNHDA, CDR2 SQIVND (reference sequence). The ends lost 6 bases at V and 7 bases at J; junction bases unmatched: 5. The CDR3 sequence is CASRADRANEQFF. The CDR3 DNA follows: TGTGCCAGTAGGGCGGACAGGGCAAATGAGCAGTTCTTC. Full variable domain (remainder filled in from reference TRBV19 and TRBJ2-1): DGGITQSPKYLFRKEGQNVTLSCEQNLNHDAMYWYRQDPGQGLRLIYYSQIVNDFQKGDIAEGYSVSREKKESFPLTVTSAQKNPTAFYLCASRADRANEQFFGPGTRLTVL.

This clone appeared a few times. J is TRBJ1-3 and V is TRBV3-1 (or the pseudogene TRBV3-2), with D tentatively TRBD1 (5 bases). Trimming pared 10 bases from V and 4 bases from J, leaving 14 bases between. Germline assignment: CDR1 LGHDT and CDR2 YNNKEL (reference sequence). The CDR3 is made up of 13 amino acids. The CDR3 bases are TGTGCCACGTCAGGAGGGGCCGGAAACACCATATATTTT. It specifies CATSGGAGNTIYF.

This rearrangement joins TRBV28 to TRBJ1-4, with 8 bases that match TRBD1. Germline V lookup: CDR1 MDHEN, CDR2 SYDVKM. The V and J ends lost 5 bases and 11 bases, in that order; junction bases with no gene match: 4. The CDR3 is 12 amino acids. The CDR3 nucleotides are TGTGCCAGCAGTCAGACAGGGGTTAAACTGTTTTTT. Its translation is CASSQTGVKLFF.

The chain links TRBV24-1 to TRBJ2-1; unclear D gene. V lost 4 bases to trimming and J lost 5 bases, with 14 bases between them. Germline V gives CDR1 KGHDR, CDR2 SFDVKD. This CDR3 is built from 15 residues. CDR3 region: CATSDPTAIDNEQFF. In nucleotides, the CDR3 is TGTGCCACCAGTGACCCCACAGCCATCGACAATGAGCAGTTCTTC.

The chain joins TRBV28 to TRBJ2-4, with 9 bases lining up with TRBD1. The germline V gene encodes CDR1 MDHEN and CDR2 SYDVKM. The CDR3 has 16 residues. The ends lost 3 bases at V and 10 bases at J; junction bases unmatched: 13. CDR3 in amino acids: CASSFSTGGHSRIQYF. The CDR3 DNA reads as TGTGCCAGCAGTTTTTCCACAGGGGGCCACTCGAGGATTCAGTACTTC. The variable domain in full, with the rest retrieved from reference TRBV28 and TRBJ2-4, is DVKVTQSSRYLVKRTGEKVFLECVQDMDHENMFWYRQDPGLGLRLIYFSYDVKMKEKGDIPEGYSVSREKKERFSLILESASTNQTSMYLCASSFSTGGHSRIQYFGAGTRLSVL.